The present T cell receptor (beta chain) was sequenced within a study of post-analysis software for immune sequencing data. Overall study context: Courses of disease covered relapsing-remitting, secondary progressive and progressive-relapsing multiple sclerosis.

The authors incorporated unique molecular identifiers into the TCR beta cDNA libraries. TCRdb analysed the PCR reads with MiXCR anew, one entry per CDR3 protein. The data show roughly 800,000 distinct CDR3 sequences, about 32% seen once. CDR1 DFQATT and CDR2 SNEGSKA come from the germline V gene (reference sequence). The V gene end was trimmed by 6 bases and the J gene end by 4 bases; junction bases not matched to a gene: 8. CDR3 length equals 13 residues. Study-level results: About five TRBV segments occurring more often in patients than controls included TRBV5-6, TRBV5-1 and TRBV20-1.

This clonotype was seen only a few times. Its antigen is undetermined. The specimen sequenced was blood. The chain is built from TRBV20-1 and TRBJ2-5, with 7 bases fitting TRBD1. The receptor's source is a girl between 10 and 17 years old with multiple sclerosis. CDR3 loop: CSARGQLRETQYF. The CDR3 bases are TGCAGTGCCCGGGGACAGTTAAGAGAGACCCAGTACTTC.